These T cell receptor beta chains were read from a single sample in a study of beta chain features in type 1 diabetes. Assay: immunoSEQ multiplex PCR; the TCRdb copy retains only in-frame clones and omits some. The profile shows under 950,000 clones, roughly 15% of them singletons. The source material was naive CD4+ T cells from blood. Receptors were obtained from a young woman in good health. CDR3s include the opening cysteine and the closing phenylalanine or tryptophan. D genes are given only for firm matches. Where a row states a size, it is once, few, many or the class of an expanded clone; other rows omit it.

NA	TRBV2	NA	TRBJ2-5	TGTGCCAGCAGGTCCGGGTACACCCCTGGAGAAGAGACCCAGTACTTC	CASRSGYTPGEETQYF
few	TRBV7-9	NA	TRBJ2-2	TGTGCCAGCAGCTTAATATCGTATCCTGGGGAGCTGTTTTTT	CASSLISYPGELFF
NA	TRBV4-3	TRBD1	TRBJ2-5	TGCGCCAGCAGCCAAGATTCCAGGGGGATCAAGGACGGGATAAACGGGGAGACCCAGTACTTC	CASSQDSRGIKDGINGETQYF
NA	TRBV7-9	NA	TRBJ1-3	TGTGCCAGCAGCTCTGAAGGAAACACCATATATTTT	CASSSEGNTIYF
NA	TRBV9	NA	TRBJ2-1	TGTGCCAGCAGCGTTATACCCAGCGGCTCCTACAATGAGCAGTTCTTC	CASSVIPSGSYNEQFF
few	TRBV18	TRBD2	TRBJ2-1	TGTGCCAGCTCACCAAGGGCGGGAGCGGGTAATGAGCAGTTCTTC	CASSPRAGAGNEQFF
few	TRBV27	TRBD2	TRBJ2-7	TGTGCCAGCAGCCGCTATTCTAGCGGACCTTACGAGCAGTACTTC	CASSRYSSGPYEQYF
once	TRBV10-2	NA	TRBJ2-5	TGCGCCACCTCCGGACAGCCTCAAGAGACCCAGTACTTC	CATSGQPQETQYF
NA	TRBV4-1	NA	TRBJ2-5	TGCGCCAGCAGGCAGCAGGTCAACACCCAGGAGACCCAGTACTTC	CASRQQVNTQETQYF
few	TRBV6-5	TRBD1	TRBJ2-6	TGTGCCAGCAGTTACACCACAGGGGCCGGGGCCAACGTCCTGACTTTC	CASSYTTGAGANVLTF
NA	TRBV4-1	NA	TRBJ2-1	TGCGCCAGCAGCCAAGGTACACGGGAGTTTGGCAATGAGCAGTTCTTC	CASSQGTREFGNEQFF
few	TRBV18	TRBD2	TRBJ2-3	TGTGCCAGCTCACGGGTCCCCGGGACTAGCGGATATAGCACAGATACGCAGTATTTT	CASSRVPGTSGYSTDTQYF
few	TRBV7-9	TRBD1	TRBJ2-7	TGTGCCAGCAGGCGACAGGGGGGGTCCTACGAGCAGTACTTC	CASRRQGGSYEQYF
NA	TRBV28	NA	TRBJ2-2	TGTGCCAGCAGCCTTTTGAACACCGGGGAGCTGTTTTTT	CASSLLNTGELFF
NA	TRBV6-5	NA	TRBJ2-5	TGTGCCAGCAGTTATGAGAGAGGTGGTGAGACCCAGTACTTC	CASSYERGGETQYF
NA	TRBV19	NA	TRBJ2-2	TGTGCCAGTAGTCTCAGGGGCGGCGGGGAGCTGTTTTTT	CASSLRGGGELFF
NA	TRBV10-3	NA	TRBJ1-2	TGTGCCATCAGTGAGTCGAGAGACGGCAGGGCCTACTATGGCTACACCTTC	CAISESRDGRAYYGYTF
few	TRBV11-1	NA	TRBJ2-5	TGTGCCAGCAGCTTAACAGGGCCAGAGACCCAGTACTTC	CASSLTGPETQYF
NA	TRBV7-9	NA	TRBJ1-1	TGTGCCAGCACCAAAGAGGGGAGGAACACTGAAGCTTTCTTT	CASTKEGRNTEAFF
few	TRBV7-9	NA	TRBJ2-1	TGTGCCAGCAGCTTAGGGGGGAAATCCTACAATGAGCAGTTCTTC	CASSLGGKSYNEQFF
NA	TRBV7-7	TRBD2	TRBJ2-1	TGTGCTAGCAGCTTAGCGGCGGGGGATGAGCAGTTCTTC	CASSLAAGDEQFF
NA	TRBV15	NA	TRBJ2-1	TGTGCCACCAGCAGAGGTGGCTCCTACAATGAGCAGTTCTTC	CATSRGGSYNEQFF
NA	TRBV27	NA	TRBJ2-6	TGTGCCAGCAGTTTATTTGGGGCCAACGTCCTGACTTTC	CASSLFGANVLTF
NA	TRBV28	TRBD2	TRBJ2-7	TGTGCCAGCAGTCAACTAGCGGCTAGGTACGAGCAGTACTTC	CASSQLAARYEQYF
few	TRBV28	NA	TRBJ2-7	TGTGCCAGCAGCGGGGCAGGGTCCTACGAGCAGTACTTC	CASSGAGSYEQYF
NA	TRBV6-6	NA	TRBJ2-7	TGTGCCACGCACCGGGACACCTCCTACGAGCAGTACTTC	CATHRDTSYEQYF
few	TRBV15	NA	TRBJ1-1	TGTGCCACCAGCAGCCTCCCCAGGCGGGGTAACACTGAAGCTTTCTTT	CATSSLPRRGNTEAFF
NA	TRBV28	NA	TRBJ2-7	TGTGCCAGTCAATCGGGACGGACCTACGAGCAGTACTTC	CASQSGRTYEQYF
NA	TRBV5-1	TRBD1	TRBJ2-7	TGCGCCAGTACGACAGGGCCGTCTTCCCACTACGAGCAGTACTTC	CASTTGPSSHYEQYF
few	TRBV5-8	NA	TRBJ2-1	TGTGCCAGCAGCTTGCAGGAGAACGGGGGCCCTTCCTACAATGAGCAGTTCTTC	CASSLQENGGPSYNEQFF
few	TRBV2	NA	TRBJ1-5	TGTGCCAGCAGCGGCGCCAGGGTCTCGAATCAGCCCCAGCATTTT	CASSGARVSNQPQHF
few	TRBV7-2	NA	TRBJ1-1	TGTGCCAGCACAGCGGACTTGGGGCTGAGCACTGAAGCTTTCTTT	CASTADLGLSTEAFF
few	TRBV7-2	TRBD2	TRBJ2-1	TGTGCCAGCAGCCCTACAAGGGCGGGAGTTCGCAATGAGCAGTTCTTC	CASSPTRAGVRNEQFF
NA	TRBV6-1	TRBD2	TRBJ2-3	TGTGCCAGCAGATTAGGACTAGCGGACACAGATACGCAGTATTTT	CASRLGLADTDTQYF
few	TRBV7-9	NA	TRBJ2-3	TGTGCCAGCAGCTGGAGGTCCGGGGGTCGGGATACGCAGTATTTT	CASSWRSGGRDTQYF
few	TRBV28	TRBD1	TRBJ1-4	TGTGCCAGCAGTTTAGGACAGGGGCGAAATGAAAAACTGTTTTTT	CASSLGQGRNEKLFF
few	TRBV19	NA	TRBJ1-2	TGTGCCAGTTGCAAGGGTAACACAGGGAACGGGAACTATGGCTACACCTTC	CASCKGNTGNGNYGYTF
few	TRBV28	NA	TRBJ2-7	TGTGCCAGCACCCCCCCGGGCGGGTCCTACGAGCAGTACTTC	CASTPPGGSYEQYF
few	TRBV5-1	TRBD1	TRBJ2-7	TGCGCCAGCAGCACCGGGACAGCGACCTACGAGCAGTACTTC	CASSTGTATYEQYF
NA	TRBV7-2	NA	TRBJ1-2	TGTGCCAGCACCGGGGAGATCTATGGCTACACCTTC	CASTGEIYGYTF
NA	TRBV7-9	NA	TRBJ2-2	TGTGCCAGCGCCCCTCGGGGACACACCGGGGAGCTGTTTTTT	CASAPRGHTGELFF
few	TRBV25-1	NA	TRBJ2-3	TGTGCCAGCAGTGATGCGGGAACAGATACGCAGTATTTT	CASSDAGTDTQYF